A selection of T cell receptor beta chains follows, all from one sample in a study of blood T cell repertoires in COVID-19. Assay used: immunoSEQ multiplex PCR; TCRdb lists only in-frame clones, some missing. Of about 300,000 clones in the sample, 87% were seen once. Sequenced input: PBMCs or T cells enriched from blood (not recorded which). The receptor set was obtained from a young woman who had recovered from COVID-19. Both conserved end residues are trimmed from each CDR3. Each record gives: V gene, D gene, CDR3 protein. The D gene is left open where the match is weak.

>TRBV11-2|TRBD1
ASSSPTGGKNSPLH
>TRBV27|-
ASSWGGNQPQH
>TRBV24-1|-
ATSEAGGKETQY
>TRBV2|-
ASWGDSGNTIY
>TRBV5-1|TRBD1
ASSLALGQTTNEKLF
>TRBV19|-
ASSTIHNQPQH
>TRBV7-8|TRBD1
ASSLAWGPGTGANNSPLH
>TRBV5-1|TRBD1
ASSLGTGTGEQY
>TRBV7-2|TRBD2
ASSELAGGREQY
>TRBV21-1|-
ASSKWGSSNEQF
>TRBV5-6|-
ASSRDTFSYEQY
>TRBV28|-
ASSLYGEAF
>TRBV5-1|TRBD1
ASSSDRAEAF
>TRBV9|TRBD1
ASSDLQGVRGYT
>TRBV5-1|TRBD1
ASSSLPGQGNSPLH
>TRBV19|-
ASTHGVRQPQH
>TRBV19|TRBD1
ASRRDSLNYGYT
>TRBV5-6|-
ASSLGGSGGQPQH
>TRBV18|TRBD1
ASSRPGTGNEQF